The rows below give T cell receptor beta chains drawn from one sample of a study of radiotherapy plus CTLA-4 blockade in lung cancer. Using immunoSEQ multiplex PCR, the repertoire was profiled, and TCRdb retains in-frame clones only, with some absent. The table shows 70,000 to 90,000 clones, with roughly 86% occurring only once. The sample in question was peripheral blood, obtained from a patient treated with radiotherapy plus ipilimumab. The receptors stem from a human donor with non-small cell lung cancer who had stable disease on radiotherapy plus ipilimumab. CDR3s include the opening cysteine and the closing phenylalanine or tryptophan. The D gene is left open where the match is weak. Size values are once, few and many counts, or a class for expanded clones, and some rows have none.

clone size: .
D gene: .
J gene: TRBJ1-3
V gene: TRBV28
CDR3 protein: CASSSLILDRNTIYF
CDR3 DNA: TGTGCCAGCAGTTCCTTGATATTAGATCGAAACACCATATATTTT

clone size: .
D gene: TRBD2
J gene: TRBJ2-5
V gene: TRBV9
CDR3 protein: CASSRGGGLAGQETQYF
CDR3 DNA: TGTGCCAGCAGCCGGGGAGGAGGACTAGCGGGACAAGAGACCCAGTACTTC

clone size: .
D gene: TRBD1
J gene: TRBJ2-5
V gene: TRBV18
CDR3 protein: CASSPGQGSQETQYF
CDR3 DNA: TGTGCCAGCTCCCCCGGACAGGGGTCTCAAGAGACCCAGTACTTC

clone size: .
D gene: TRBD1
J gene: TRBJ2-7
V gene: TRBV10-2
CDR3 protein: CASSERTGGLSYEQYF
CDR3 DNA: TGCGCCAGCAGTGAGAGAACAGGGGGCCTCTCCTACGAGCAGTACTTC

clone size: .
D gene: TRBD1
J gene: TRBJ1-2
V gene: TRBV11-3
CDR3 protein: CASSSGQGGATF
CDR3 DNA: TGTGCCAGCAGCTCGGGACAGGGAGGTGCAACCTTC

clone size: once
D gene: TRBD1
J gene: TRBJ2-3
V gene: TRBV10-1
CDR3 protein: CASSVDRGSTDTQYF
CDR3 DNA: TGCGCCAGCAGTGTCGACAGGGGAAGCACAGATACGCAGTATTTT

clone size: .
D gene: .
J gene: TRBJ2-1
V gene: TRBV5-6
CDR3 protein: CASSLAGRTYNEQFF
CDR3 DNA: TGTGCCAGCAGCTTGGCCGGGAGAACTTACAATGAGCAGTTCTTC

clone size: few
D gene: TRBD1
J gene: TRBJ1-2
V gene: TRBV9
CDR3 protein: CASSAGPDGQGRRGGYTF
CDR3 DNA: TGTGCCAGCAGCGCGGGACCAGACGGACAGGGCCGAAGAGGAGGCTACACCTTC

clone size: .
D gene: TRBD2
J gene: TRBJ2-1
V gene: TRBV6-1
CDR3 protein: CASSGGGGSYNEQFF
CDR3 DNA: TGTGCCAGCAGTGGCGGGGGGGGCTCCTACAATGAGCAGTTCTTC

clone size: .
D gene: TRBD1
J gene: TRBJ1-1
V gene: TRBV6-5
CDR3 protein: CASSKDRGLNTEAFF
CDR3 DNA: TGTGCCAGCAGCAAAGACAGGGGGTTGAACACTGAAGCTTTCTTT

clone size: .
D gene: TRBD2
J gene: TRBJ2-7
V gene: TRBV27
CDR3 protein: CASSHQQGAGVRGEQYF
CDR3 DNA: TGTGCCAGCAGTCACCAGCAGGGAGCGGGAGTCCGTGGCGAGCAGTACTTC

clone size: .
D gene: .
J gene: TRBJ2-2
V gene: TRBV30
CDR3 protein: CAWSSPGELFF
CDR3 DNA: TGTGCCTGGAGTAGCCCCGGGGAGCTGTTTTTT

clone size: .
D gene: .
J gene: TRBJ2-1
V gene: TRBV1
CDR3 protein: CTCNRDPSYNEQFF
CDR3 DNA: TGCACCTGTAACAGGGACCCCTCCTACAATGAGCAGTTCTTC

clone size: .
D gene: TRBD2
J gene: TRBJ2-1
V gene: TRBV7-9
CDR3 protein: CASSLAGTSGRDSYNEQFF
CDR3 DNA: TGTGCCAGCAGCTTAGCAGGGACTAGCGGGAGGGACTCCTACAATGAGCAGTTCTTC

clone size: .
D gene: .
J gene: TRBJ2-3
V gene: TRBV18
CDR3 protein: CASSLRGTDTQYF
CDR3 DNA: TGTGCCAGCTCACTCCGCGGAACAGATACGCAGTATTTT

clone size: few
D gene: TRBD2
J gene: TRBJ2-1
V gene: TRBV6-6
CDR3 protein: CASSKGTSDNEQFF
CDR3 DNA: TGTGCCAGCAGTAAGGGGACTAGCGACAATGAGCAGTTCTTC

clone size: .
D gene: TRBD1
J gene: TRBJ1-4
V gene: TRBV25-1
CDR3 protein: CASSDLDRGLTNEKLFF
CDR3 DNA: TGTGCCAGCAGTGACCTCGACAGGGGATTAACTAATGAAAAACTGTTTTTT

clone size: once
D gene: TRBD1
J gene: TRBJ1-2
V gene: TRBV7-8
CDR3 protein: CASSLKRDRTNYGYTF
CDR3 DNA: TGTGCCAGCAGCTTAAAAAGGGACAGAACTAACTATGGCTACACCTTC

clone size: .
D gene: TRBD1
J gene: TRBJ1-6
V gene: TRBV2
CDR3 protein: CASTGQPNYNSPLHF
CDR3 DNA: TGTGCCAGCACGGGACAGCCAAACTATAATTCACCCCTCCACTTT

clone size: once
D gene: .
J gene: TRBJ2-1
V gene: TRBV7-2
CDR3 protein: CASSPGPATYNEQFF
CDR3 DNA: TGTGCCAGCAGCCCAGGACCTGCGACCTACAATGAGCAGTTCTTC

clone size: .
D gene: .
J gene: TRBJ2-7
V gene: TRBV10-3
CDR3 protein: CAISESYEAGVQYF
CDR3 DNA: TGTGCCATCAGTGAGTCATATGAGGCAGGGGTACAGTACTTC

clone size: .
D gene: .
J gene: TRBJ1-6
V gene: TRBV5-1
CDR3 protein: CASSRSGGQDSPLHF
CDR3 DNA: TGCGCCAGCAGCCGGTCGGGGGGGCAAGATTCACCCCTCCACTTT

clone size: .
D gene: .
J gene: TRBJ2-5
V gene: TRBV6-6
CDR3 protein: CASRNVGETQYF
CDR3 DNA: TGTGCCAGCAGGAACGTGGGGGAGACCCAGTACTTC

clone size: .
D gene: .
J gene: TRBJ1-1
V gene: TRBV5-4
CDR3 protein: CASSPGTQEAFF
CDR3 DNA: TGTGCCAGCAGCCCCGGGACCCAAGAAGCTTTCTTT

clone size: .
D gene: .
J gene: TRBJ1-1
V gene: TRBV19
CDR3 protein: CASSRQVNTEAFF
CDR3 DNA: TGTGCCAGTAGTCGGCAGGTGAACACTGAAGCTTTCTTT

clone size: .
D gene: .
J gene: TRBJ2-5
V gene: TRBV25-1
CDR3 protein: CASSDTGRGVETQYF
CDR3 DNA: TGTGCCAGCAGTGATACGGGCAGGGGAGTAGAGACCCAGTACTTC

clone size: .
D gene: .
J gene: TRBJ2-4
V gene: TRBV5-1
CDR3 protein: CASSLTGTSENIQYF
CDR3 DNA: TGCGCCAGCAGCTTAACTGGGACTTCCGAAAACATTCAGTACTTC

clone size: .
D gene: .
J gene: TRBJ1-4
V gene: TRBV5-6
CDR3 protein: CASSLGRVPEKLFF
CDR3 DNA: TGTGCCAGCAGCTTAGGGAGGGTCCCCGAAAAACTGTTTTTT

clone size: once
D gene: TRBD1
J gene: TRBJ2-2
V gene: TRBV30
CDR3 protein: CALPGTGRTGELFF
CDR3 DNA: TGTGCCTTACCGGGGACAGGGAGGACCGGGGAGCTGTTTTTT

clone size: .
D gene: .
J gene: TRBJ1-2
V gene: TRBV5-8
CDR3 protein: CASSLAGTNYGYTF
CDR3 DNA: TGTGCCAGCAGCTTGGCCGGAACTAACTATGGCTACACCTTC

clone size: .
D gene: .
J gene: TRBJ2-1
V gene: TRBV21-1
CDR3 protein: CATNPQPARFVEQFF
CDR3 DNA: TGTGCCACCAACCCCCAGCCCGCCAGGTTCGTAGAGCAGTTCTTC

clone size: .
D gene: TRBD2
J gene: TRBJ2-3
V gene: TRBV11-1
CDR3 protein: CASSSRLAGSTDTQYF
CDR3 DNA: TGTGCCAGCAGCTCGAGACTAGCGGGGAGCACAGATACGCAGTATTTT

clone size: .
D gene: .
J gene: TRBJ1-2
V gene: TRBV5-1
CDR3 protein: CASSQAPGDNYGYTF
CDR3 DNA: TGCGCCAGCAGCCAAGCCCCAGGGGATAACTATGGCTACACCTTC

clone size: once
D gene: TRBD2
J gene: TRBJ2-1
V gene: TRBV15
CDR3 protein: CATSPRTSGGNEQFF
CDR3 DNA: TGTGCCACCAGCCCCCGGACTAGCGGGGGGAATGAGCAGTTCTTC

clone size: .
D gene: TRBD1
J gene: TRBJ2-7
V gene: TRBV9
CDR3 protein: CASSDGDSFSYEQYF
CDR3 DNA: TGTGCCAGCAGCGACGGGGACAGCTTCTCCTACGAGCAGTACTTC

clone size: .
D gene: .
J gene: TRBJ2-3
V gene: TRBV27
CDR3 protein: CASTPRENWDTQYF
CDR3 DNA: TGTGCCAGCACCCCTAGGGAGAACTGGGATACGCAGTATTTT

clone size: .
D gene: TRBD2
J gene: TRBJ2-7
V gene: TRBV7-3
CDR3 protein: CASGLAGGPGYEQYF
CDR3 DNA: TGTGCCAGCGGACTAGCGGGAGGGCCGGGATACGAGCAGTACTTC

clone size: .
D gene: TRBD1
J gene: TRBJ2-2
V gene: TRBV28
CDR3 protein: CASSSAGTGDDTGELFF
CDR3 DNA: TGTGCCAGCAGTTCCGCCGGGACAGGGGACGACACCGGGGAGCTGTTTTTT

clone size: .
D gene: TRBD1
J gene: TRBJ2-1
V gene: TRBV5-1
CDR3 protein: CASSLGIGTGSAYYNEQFF
CDR3 DNA: TGCGCCAGCAGCTTGGGGATCGGGACAGGGTCCGCCTATTACAATGAGCAGTTCTTC

clone size: .
D gene: .
J gene: TRBJ1-4
V gene: TRBV30
CDR3 protein: CAWGKQGPNEKLFF
CDR3 DNA: TGTGCCTGGGGCAAGCAGGGGCCTAATGAAAAACTGTTTTTT

clone size: .
D gene: TRBD1
J gene: TRBJ1-2
V gene: TRBV7-9
CDR3 protein: CASSLMGQGDDYTF
CDR3 DNA: TGTGCCAGCAGCTTAATGGGACAGGGGGACGACTACACCTTC

clone size: few
D gene: TRBD1
J gene: TRBJ2-3
V gene: TRBV6-5
CDR3 protein: CASSGTGSATQYF
CDR3 DNA: TGTGCCAGCAGTGGGACAGGGTCAGCTACGCAGTATTTT

clone size: .
D gene: TRBD1
J gene: TRBJ1-2
V gene: TRBV5-4
CDR3 protein: CASSLGRTGGGGYTF
CDR3 DNA: TGTGCCAGCAGCTTGGGGCGGACAGGGGGCGGAGGCTACACCTTC

clone size: .
D gene: .
J gene: TRBJ2-3
V gene: TRBV30
CDR3 protein: CAWSVKGGTDTQYF
CDR3 DNA: TGTGCCTGGAGTGTCAAGGGGGGCACAGATACGCAGTATTTT

clone size: .
D gene: .
J gene: TRBJ1-1
V gene: TRBV5-1
CDR3 protein: CASSLDGSGAEAFF
CDR3 DNA: TGCGCCAGCAGCTTGGATGGGTCGGGAGCTGAAGCTTTCTTT